This record looks at one TCR beta chain sequence and its context. Its target is not known. Trimming removed 3 bases from V and 8 bases from J; junction bases left unmatched: 2. CDR1 is SGHRS and CDR2 is YFSETQ in the germline V gene. This CDR3 comprises 13 residues. This sample is drawn from a study of OX40 agonist ivuxolimab in advanced cancers. On the study more broadly: Treatment of patients was with ivuxolimab, an agonistic anti-OX40 (CD134) antibody.

Sequencing was performed with immunoSEQ multiplex PCR; in TCRdb, only in-frame clones are kept and a portion is missing. Of 65,000 to 90,000 clones listed, roughly 86% are singletons. Study-level points and caveats: Dosing at 0.1 to 3.0 mg/kg was accompanied by clonal expansion of CD4+ and CD8+ blood T cells by week 6.

V usage is TRBV5-1 and J usage is TRBJ1-6; 7 bases match TRBD1. The specimen comprised CD4+ or CD8+ T cells sorted from blood, sampled in a trial of the OX40 agonist ivuxolimab. This clonotype was sampled from an adult with an advanced solid tumor such as melanoma, head and neck, liver or kidney cancer. The CDR3 nucleotides are TGCGCCAGCAGCTACGGACAGGATTCACCCCTCCACTTT. It yields the protein CASSYGQDSPLHF.